The sequence of this TCR beta chain was determined in a study of cytomegalovirus exposure and HLA in healthy donors. Regarding this clone: The antigen remains unidentified.

PCR was performed using 60 Vbeta and 13 Jbeta primers. The repertoire was sequenced with immunoSEQ multiplex PCR; TCRdb's copy has only in-frame clones and lacks some. The data show 150,000 or so clones, about four fifths seen once. Study-wide results and caveats: Earlier analysis found most TCR beta V segments productive about 87% or about 30% of the time.

Per the germline V gene, CDR1 is SGHKS and CDR2 is YYEKEE (reference sequence). The V segment lost 0 bases and the J segment 1 base; nucleotides outside the gene matches: 7. The CDR3 runs to 17 residues. The chain uses TRBV5-5 and TRBJ2-5; 9 nucleotides line up with TRBD1. This receptor was identified in a boy aged 2 to 10 in good health and CMV-seronegative. Material: PBMCs. The CDR3 reads CASSLDGQGMGQETQYF. In DNA form, the CDR3 reads TGTGCCAGCAGCTTGGATGGACAGGGGATGGGCCAAGAGACCCAGTACTTC. The variable domain in full, completed from reference TRBV5-5 and TRBJ2-5, reads DAGVTQSPTHLIKTRGQQVTLRCSPISGHKSVSWYQQVLGQGPQFIFQYYEKEERGRGNFPDRFSARQFPNYSSELNVNALLLGDSALYLCASSLDGQGMGQETQYFGPGTRLLVL.